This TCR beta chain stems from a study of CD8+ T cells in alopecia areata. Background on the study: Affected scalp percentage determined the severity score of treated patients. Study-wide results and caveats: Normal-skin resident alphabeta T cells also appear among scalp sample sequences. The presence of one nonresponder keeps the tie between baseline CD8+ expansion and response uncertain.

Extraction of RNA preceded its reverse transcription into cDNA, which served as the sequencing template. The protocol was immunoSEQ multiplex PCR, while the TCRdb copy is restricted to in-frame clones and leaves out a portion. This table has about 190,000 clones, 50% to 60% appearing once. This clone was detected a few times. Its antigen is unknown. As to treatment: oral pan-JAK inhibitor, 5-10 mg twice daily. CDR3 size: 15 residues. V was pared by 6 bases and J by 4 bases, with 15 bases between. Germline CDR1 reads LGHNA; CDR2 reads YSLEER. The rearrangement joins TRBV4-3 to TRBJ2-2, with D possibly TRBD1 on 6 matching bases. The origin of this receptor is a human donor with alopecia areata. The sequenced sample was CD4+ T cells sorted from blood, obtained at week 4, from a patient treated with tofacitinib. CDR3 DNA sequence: TGCGCCAGCAGTATAGGGGGATTAGGCACCGGGGAGCTGTTTTTT. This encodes CASSIGGLGTGELFF.